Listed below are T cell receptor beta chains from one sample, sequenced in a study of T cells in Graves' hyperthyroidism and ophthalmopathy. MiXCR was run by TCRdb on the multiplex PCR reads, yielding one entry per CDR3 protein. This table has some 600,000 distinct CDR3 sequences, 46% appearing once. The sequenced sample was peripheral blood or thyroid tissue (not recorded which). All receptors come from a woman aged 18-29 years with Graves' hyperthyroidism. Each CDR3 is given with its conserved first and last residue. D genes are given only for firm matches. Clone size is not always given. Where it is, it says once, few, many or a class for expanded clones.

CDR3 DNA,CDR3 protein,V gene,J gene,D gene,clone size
TGTGCCAGCAGCTTAGTGGACGGCCAAGAGACCCAGTACTTC,CASSLVDGQETQYF,TRBV7-2,TRBJ2-5,-,many
TGTGCCAGCAGTTACTCGACGAGACAGGGAGGGCTTAGTGACTATGGCTACACCTTC,CASSYSTRQGGLSDYGYTF,TRBV6-5,TRBJ1-2,TRBD1,-
TGTGCCAGCAGCTTGGGCAGCATAGTAAATCAGCCCCAGCATTTT,CASSLGSIVNQPQHF,TRBV5-5,TRBJ1-5,-,-
TGTGCCAGCAGCGGTTCCTTCTTCCAAGAGACCCAGTACTTC,CASSGSFFQETQYF,TRBV9,TRBJ2-5,-,-
TGTGCCAGCAGTGAATATGTTGGAGGGGGCACTAATGAAAAACTGTTTTTT,CASSEYVGGGTNEKLFF,TRBV25-1,TRBJ1-4,TRBD1,-
TGTGCCAGCAGTGAATCCAGGGGCCAACAAGAGACCCAGTACTTC,CASSESRGQQETQYF,TRBV2,TRBJ2-5,-,-
TGCGCCAGCAGCTTAGGGGATAACTATGGCTACACCTTC,CASSLGDNYGYTF,TRBV5-1,TRBJ1-2,-,many
TGTGCCAGCAGCTTAGCGCGTCTCAGGGAGCGGAAGACCTACGAGCAGTACTTC,CASSLARLRERKTYEQYF,TRBV7-8,TRBJ2-7,-,-
TGTGCCAGCAAGCGATCAGGGGATTCACCCCTCCACTTT,CASKRSGDSPLHF,TRBV25-1,TRBJ1-6,-,-
TGTGCCAGCAGACCGGACCGGGACAGAGAGACCCAGTACTTC,CASRPDRDRETQYF,TRBV7-2,TRBJ2-5,TRBD1,-
TGTGCCATCAGCGGACTAGCGGGAGGCAGCTACGAGCAGTACTTC,CAISGLAGGSYEQYF,TRBV10-3,TRBJ2-7,TRBD2,few
TGTGCCACCAGTGATTCCGGGGAGCTGTTTTTT,CATSDSGELFF,TRBV24-1,TRBJ2-2,-,many
TGCGCCAGCAGTGAGTCTTCGACAGGGGGTGGTTCACCCCTCCACTTT,CASSESSTGGGSPLHF,TRBV10-2,TRBJ1-6,TRBD1,-
TGTGCCAGCAGTGAAATACAGGTCGTTTTATCCGGGGAGCTGTTTTTT,CASSEIQVVLSGELFF,TRBV2,TRBJ2-2,-,-
TGTGCCAGCAGCTTAACCGGACAGGTCTATCAGCCCCAGCATTTT,CASSLTGQVYQPQHF,TRBV7-8,TRBJ1-5,TRBD1,few
TGTGCCAGCAGTTACTTACACGGGAACACTGAAGCTTTCTTT,CASSYLHGNTEAFF,TRBV7-3,TRBJ1-1,-,-
TGTGCCAGCAGCTTAAGGGAGGACACTGAAGCTTTCTTT,CASSLREDTEAFF,TRBV7-9,TRBJ1-1,-,many
TGTGCCAGCAGCTTGGGCGGGACAGGGGCCAATGAAAAACTGTTTTTT,CASSLGGTGANEKLFF,TRBV7-2,TRBJ1-4,TRBD1,-
TGTGCCAGCAGCAGCCGACAGGGGGCGGAGACCCAGTACTTC,CASSSRQGAETQYF,TRBV7-9,TRBJ2-5,TRBD1,-
TGTGCCAGCAGCTTGACAGGGGATAATGGAAACACCATATATTTT,CASSLTGDNGNTIYF,TRBV7-6,TRBJ1-3,TRBD1,few
TGTGCCAGCAGCCGCGACAGCCCAACTAATGAAAAACTGTTTTTT,CASSRDSPTNEKLFF,TRBV7-2,TRBJ1-4,-,-
TGCAGCGTTGATCAGGGCAGCAACACTGAAGCTTTCTTT,CSVDQGSNTEAFF,TRBV29-1,TRBJ1-1,-,many
TGTGCCAGCAGCTTCTCATGGGCTGCACCGCCCCAGTACTTC,CASSFSWAAPPQYF,TRBV7-2,TRBJ2-5,-,-
TGTGCCAGCAGCTTCTGGGACTTTCCTGAAGCTTTCTTT,CASSFWDFPEAFF,TRBV7-9,TRBJ1-1,-,-
TGTGCCAGCAGTGTCTACACAAGTTATTCACCCCTCCACTTT,CASSVYTSYSPLHF,TRBV6-4,TRBJ1-6,-,-
TGTGCCAGCAGCTTTGAGACATGGGGGGCGAAGTACGAGCAGTACTTC,CASSFETWGAKYEQYF,TRBV7-9,TRBJ2-7,-,few
TGTGCCAGCAGTTTAGCGGAGGGTGTGAATGAGCAGTACTTC,CASSLAEGVNEQYF,TRBV12-3/TRBV12-4,TRBJ2-7,-,once
TGTGCCAGCAGTTACTCCTGGAGAGACGAGCAGTACTTC,CASSYSWRDEQYF,TRBV12-3/TRBV12-4,TRBJ2-7,-,-
TGTGCCAGCAGATCAAGTCAGGATTCACCCCTCCACTTT,CASRSSQDSPLHF,TRBV7-2,TRBJ1-6,-,once
TGTGCCAGCTCGACAGGGTTCGGTGAAAAACTGTTTTTT,CASSTGFGEKLFF,TRBV25-1,TRBJ1-4,TRBD1,-
TGTGCCAGCAGTGAGGAGCCGAGGAGCACTGAAGCTTTCTTT,CASSEEPRSTEAFF,TRBV2,TRBJ1-1,-,-
TGTGCCAGCAGCTTAGCGGTGGCTGGGGGTGGCAATCAGCCCCAGCATTTT,CASSLAVAGGGNQPQHF,TRBV7-8,TRBJ1-5,-,few
TGTGCCACCAGTGACCCGGCGGGGTATGGCTACACCTTC,CATSDPAGYGYTF,TRBV24-1,TRBJ1-2,-,-
TGTGCCACCCGACGGAATTTCGGCACTGAAGCTTTCTTT,CATRRNFGTEAFF,TRBV24-1,TRBJ1-1,-,many
TGTGCCAGCAGCTTAGACTTGGGCGTAGTCTATGGCTACACCTTC,CASSLDLGVVYGYTF,TRBV7-2,TRBJ1-2,-,many
TGTGCCAGCGGCGCGGGGTTTCAGAACACTGAAGCTTTCTTT,CASGAGFQNTEAFF,TRBV7-9,TRBJ1-1,-,-
TGTGCCACCAGTGACCATGGACAGGGGGCCACCTACGAGCAGTACTTC,CATSDHGQGATYEQYF,TRBV24-1,TRBJ2-7,TRBD1,many
TGTGCCATCAGTGAAGGCAGGGTGTACGAGCAGTACTTC,CAISEGRVYEQYF,TRBV10-3,TRBJ2-7,-,many
TGTGCCAGCAGTGTCGGGGGCGCGAACACTGAAGCTTTC,CASSVGGANTEAF,TRBV2,TRBJ2-6,-,-
TGTGCCAGTAGTATTCTACAGGGAGTTAACAATCAGCCCCAGCATTTT,CASSILQGVNNQPQHF,TRBV19,TRBJ1-5,-,-
TGTGCCAGCAGCTTAACGCCGGCACGGAACGAGCTTGCCTATGGCTACACCTTC,CASSLTPARNELAYGYTF,TRBV7-9,TRBJ1-2,-,-
TGTGCCACCTCGACAGGGAGGCAAGAGACCCAGTACTTC,CATSTGRQETQYF,TRBV19,TRBJ2-5,-,-
TGCAGTGCTTCCCTGACTAGCGGGTACGAGCAGTACTTC,CSASLTSGYEQYF,TRBV20-1,TRBJ2-7,TRBD2,-
TGTGCCCTGGGACAATACCAAGAGACCCAGTACTTC,CALGQYQETQYF,TRBV24-1,TRBJ2-5,-,-
TGTGCCAGCAGCTTATTGCCAGCTAATGGCTACACCTTC,CASSLLPANGYTF,TRBV7-9,TRBJ1-2,-,many
TGTGCCAGCAGAGAGACAACTAATGAAAAACTGTTTTTT,CASRETTNEKLFF,TRBV12-3/TRBV12-4,TRBJ1-4,-,-